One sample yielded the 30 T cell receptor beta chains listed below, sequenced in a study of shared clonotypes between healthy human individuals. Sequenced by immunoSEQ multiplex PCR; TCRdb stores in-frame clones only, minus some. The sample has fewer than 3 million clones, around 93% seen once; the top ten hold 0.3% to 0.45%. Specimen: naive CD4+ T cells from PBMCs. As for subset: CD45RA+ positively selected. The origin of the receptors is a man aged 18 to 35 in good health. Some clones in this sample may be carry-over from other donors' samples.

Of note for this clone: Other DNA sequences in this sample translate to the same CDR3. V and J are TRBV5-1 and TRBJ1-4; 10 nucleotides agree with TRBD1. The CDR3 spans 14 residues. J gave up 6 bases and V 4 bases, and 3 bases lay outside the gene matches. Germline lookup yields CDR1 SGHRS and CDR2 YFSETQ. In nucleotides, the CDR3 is TGCGCCAGCAGCCCCGGACAGGGGGATGAAAAACTGTTTTTT. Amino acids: CASSPGQGDEKLFF.

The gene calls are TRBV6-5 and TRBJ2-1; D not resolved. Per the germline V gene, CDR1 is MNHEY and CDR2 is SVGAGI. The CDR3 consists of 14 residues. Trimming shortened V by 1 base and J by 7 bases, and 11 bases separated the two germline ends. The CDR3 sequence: CASSYLGAVNEQFF. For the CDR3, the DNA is TGTGCCAGCAGTTACTTAGGAGCCGTAAATGAGCAGTTCTTC.

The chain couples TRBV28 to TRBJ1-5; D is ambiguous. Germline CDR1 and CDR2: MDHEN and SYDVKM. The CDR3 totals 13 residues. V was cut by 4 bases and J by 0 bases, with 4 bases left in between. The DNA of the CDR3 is TGTGCCAGCAGTTCTTCTAGCAATCAGCCCCAGCATTTT. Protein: CASSSSSNQPQHF.

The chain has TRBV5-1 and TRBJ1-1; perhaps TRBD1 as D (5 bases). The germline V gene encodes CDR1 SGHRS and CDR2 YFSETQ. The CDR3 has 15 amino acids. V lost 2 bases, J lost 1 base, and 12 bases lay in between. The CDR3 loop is CASSFRSTGNTEAFF. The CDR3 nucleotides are TGCGCCAGCAGCTTCCGGAGTACAGGGAACACTGAAGCTTTCTTT.

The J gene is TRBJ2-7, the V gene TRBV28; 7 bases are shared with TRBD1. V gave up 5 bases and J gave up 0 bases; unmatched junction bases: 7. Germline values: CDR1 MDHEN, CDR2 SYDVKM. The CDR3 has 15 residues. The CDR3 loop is CASSPRDRHSYEQYF. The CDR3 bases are TGTGCCAGCAGTCCCCGGGACAGACACTCCTACGAGCAGTACTTC. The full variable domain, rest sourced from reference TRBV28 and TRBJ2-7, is DVKVTQSSRYLVKRTGEKVFLECVQDMDHENMFWYRQDPGLGLRLIYFSYDVKMKEKGDIPEGYSVSREKKERFSLILESASTNQTSMYLCASSPRDRHSYEQYFGPGTRLTVT.

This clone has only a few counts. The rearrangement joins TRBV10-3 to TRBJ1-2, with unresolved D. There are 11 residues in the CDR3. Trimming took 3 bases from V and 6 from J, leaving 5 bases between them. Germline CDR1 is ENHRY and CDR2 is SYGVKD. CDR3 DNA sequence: TGTGCCATCAGTGAAGTGGATGGCTACACCTTC. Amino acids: CAISEVDGYTF.

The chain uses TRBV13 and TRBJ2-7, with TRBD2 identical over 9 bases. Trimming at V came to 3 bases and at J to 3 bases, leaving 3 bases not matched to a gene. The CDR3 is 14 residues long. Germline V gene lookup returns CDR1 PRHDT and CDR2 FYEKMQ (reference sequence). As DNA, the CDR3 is TGTGCCAGCAGCTTGCGGGGGGGACTCTACGAGCAGTACTTC. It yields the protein CASSLRGGLYEQYF. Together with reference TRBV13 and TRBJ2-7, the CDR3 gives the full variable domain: AAGVIQSPRHLIKEKRETATLKCYPIPRHDTVYWYQQGPGQDPQFLISFYEKMQSDKGSIPDRFSAQQFSDYHSELNMSSLELGDSALYFCASSLRGGLYEQYFGPGTRLTVT.

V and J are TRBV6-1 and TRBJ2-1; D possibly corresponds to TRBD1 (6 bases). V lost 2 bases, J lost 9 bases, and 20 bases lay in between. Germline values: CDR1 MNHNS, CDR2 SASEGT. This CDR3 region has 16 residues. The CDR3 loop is CASSENPTGQGGEQFF. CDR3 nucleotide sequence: TGTGCCAGCAGTGAAAACCCGACGGGACAAGGAGGTGAGCAGTTCTTC.

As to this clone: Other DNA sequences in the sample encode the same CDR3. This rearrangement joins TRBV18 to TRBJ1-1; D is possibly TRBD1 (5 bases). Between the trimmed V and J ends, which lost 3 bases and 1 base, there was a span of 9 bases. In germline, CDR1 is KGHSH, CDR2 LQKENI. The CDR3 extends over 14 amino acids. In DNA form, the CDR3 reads TGTGCCAGCTCACCCCTGCAGGGGAACACTGAAGCTTTCTTT. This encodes CASSPLQGNTEAFF.

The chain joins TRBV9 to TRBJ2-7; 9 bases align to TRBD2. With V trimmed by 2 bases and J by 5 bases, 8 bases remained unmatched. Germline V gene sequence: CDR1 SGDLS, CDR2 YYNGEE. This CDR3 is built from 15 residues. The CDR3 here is CASSVLAGAGDEQYF. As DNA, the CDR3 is TGTGCCAGCAGCGTGTTAGCGGGAGCAGGGGACGAGCAGTACTTC.

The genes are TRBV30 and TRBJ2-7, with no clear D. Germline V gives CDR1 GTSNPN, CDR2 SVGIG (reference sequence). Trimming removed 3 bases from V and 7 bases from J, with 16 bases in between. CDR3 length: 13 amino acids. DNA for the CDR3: TGTGCCTGGAGCCACCCTCAAGCGCGAGAGCAGTACTTC. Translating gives CAWSHPQAREQYF.

CDR3 DNA sequence: TGTGCCAGCCACTTGCAGGGGGCATATAGTCGGTATTTT. Translating it yields CASHLQGAYSRYF. This chain uses TRBV28 with TRBJ2-3, with TRBD1 matching 8 bases. Germline V gene data show CDR1 as MDHEN and CDR2 as SYDVKM. The V segment lost 8 bases and the J segment 14 bases; nucleotides outside the gene matches: 15. This CDR3 spans 13 amino acids.

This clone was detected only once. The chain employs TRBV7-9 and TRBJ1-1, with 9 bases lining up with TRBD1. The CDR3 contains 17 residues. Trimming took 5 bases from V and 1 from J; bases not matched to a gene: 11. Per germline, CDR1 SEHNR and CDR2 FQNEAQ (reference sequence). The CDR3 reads CASSPRPGTGPNTEAFF. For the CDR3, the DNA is TGTGCCAGCAGCCCTCGTCCCGGGACAGGGCCGAACACTGAAGCTTTCTTT.

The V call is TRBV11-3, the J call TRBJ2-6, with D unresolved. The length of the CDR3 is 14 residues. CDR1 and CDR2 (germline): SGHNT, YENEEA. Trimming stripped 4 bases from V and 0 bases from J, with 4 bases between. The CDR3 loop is CASSWSSGANVLTF. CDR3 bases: TGTGCCAGCAGCTGGAGCTCTGGGGCCAACGTCCTGACTTTC.

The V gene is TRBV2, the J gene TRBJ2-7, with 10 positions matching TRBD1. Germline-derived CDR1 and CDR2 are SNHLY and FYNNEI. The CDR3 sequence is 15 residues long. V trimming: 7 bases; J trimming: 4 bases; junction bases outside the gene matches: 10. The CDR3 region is CASKKGGQGWYEQYF. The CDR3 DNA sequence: TGTGCCAGCAAAAAGGGGGGACAGGGGTGGTACGAGCAGTACTTC. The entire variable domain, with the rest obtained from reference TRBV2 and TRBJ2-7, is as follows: EPEVTQTPSHQVTQMGQEVILRCVPISNHLYFYWYRQILGQKVEFLVSFYNNEISEKSEIFDDQFSVERPDGSNFTLKIRSTKLEDSAMYFCASKKGGQGWYEQYFGPGTRLTVT.

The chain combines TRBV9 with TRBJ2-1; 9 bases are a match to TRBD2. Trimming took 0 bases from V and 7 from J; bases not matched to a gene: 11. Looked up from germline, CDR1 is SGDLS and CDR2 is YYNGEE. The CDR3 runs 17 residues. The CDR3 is CASSVDGGRAWWNEQFF. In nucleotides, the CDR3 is TGTGCCAGCAGCGTAGACGGCGGGAGGGCCTGGTGGAATGAGCAGTTCTTC.

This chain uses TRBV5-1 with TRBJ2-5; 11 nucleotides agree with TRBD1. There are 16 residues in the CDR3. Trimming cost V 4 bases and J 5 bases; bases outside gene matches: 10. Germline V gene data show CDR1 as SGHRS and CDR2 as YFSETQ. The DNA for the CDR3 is TGCGCCAGCAGCCTCGGGACAGGGGGTAATTTTGAGACCCAGTACTTC. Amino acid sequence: CASSLGTGGNFETQYF.

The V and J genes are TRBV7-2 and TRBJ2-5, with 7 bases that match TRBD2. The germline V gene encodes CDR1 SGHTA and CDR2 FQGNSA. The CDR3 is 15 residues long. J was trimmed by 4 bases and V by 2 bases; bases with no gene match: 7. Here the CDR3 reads CASSLLRLAAETQYF. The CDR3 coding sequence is TGTGCCAGCAGCTTACTCAGACTAGCCGCAGAGACCCAGTACTTC. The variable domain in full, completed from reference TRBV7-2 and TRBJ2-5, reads GAGVSQSPSNKVTEKGKDVELRCDPISGHTALYWYRQSLGQGLEFLIYFQGNSAPDKSGLPSDRFSAERTGGSVSTLTIQRTQQEDSAVYLCASSLLRLAAETQYFGPGTRLLVL.

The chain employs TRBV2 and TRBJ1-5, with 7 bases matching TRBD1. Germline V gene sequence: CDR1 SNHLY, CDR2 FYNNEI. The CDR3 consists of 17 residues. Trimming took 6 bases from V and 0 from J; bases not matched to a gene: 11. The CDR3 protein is CASSHPGDSYSNQPQHF. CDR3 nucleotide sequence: TGTGCCAGCAGCCACCCTGGGGACAGTTATAGCAATCAGCCCCAGCATTTT.

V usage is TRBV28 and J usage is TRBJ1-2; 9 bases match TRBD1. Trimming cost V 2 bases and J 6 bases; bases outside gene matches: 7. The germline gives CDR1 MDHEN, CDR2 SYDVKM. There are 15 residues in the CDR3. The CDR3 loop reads CASSLETGGGNGYTF. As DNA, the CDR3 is TGTGCCAGCAGTTTAGAGACAGGGGGGGGAAATGGCTACACCTTC.

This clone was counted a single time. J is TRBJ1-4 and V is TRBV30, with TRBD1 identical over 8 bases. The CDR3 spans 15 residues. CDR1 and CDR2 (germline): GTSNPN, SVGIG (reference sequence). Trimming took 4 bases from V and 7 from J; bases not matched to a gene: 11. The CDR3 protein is CAWTLISGGIEKLFF. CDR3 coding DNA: TGTGCCTGGACCCTGATCTCAGGGGGCATTGAAAAACTGTTTTTT.

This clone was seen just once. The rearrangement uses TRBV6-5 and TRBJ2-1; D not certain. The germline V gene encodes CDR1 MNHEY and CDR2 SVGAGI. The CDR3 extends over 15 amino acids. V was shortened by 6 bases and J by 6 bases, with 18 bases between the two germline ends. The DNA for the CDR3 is TGTGCCAGCAGCCACCGGGTGCCCCTGGGCAATGAGCAGTTCTTC. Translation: CASSHRVPLGNEQFF.

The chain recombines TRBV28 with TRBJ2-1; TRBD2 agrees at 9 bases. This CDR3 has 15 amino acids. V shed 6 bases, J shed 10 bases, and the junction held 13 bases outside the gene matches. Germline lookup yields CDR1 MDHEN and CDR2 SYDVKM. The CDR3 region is CASRILSGRPREQFF. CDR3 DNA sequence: TGTGCCAGCAGGATACTAAGCGGGAGGCCCCGCGAGCAGTTCTTC.

The CDR3 sequence: CASSYGLGTDTQYF. CDR3 DNA: TGCGCCAGCAGCTACGGACTAGGAACAGATACGCAGTATTTT. The V gene is TRBV5-1, the J gene TRBJ2-3; 7 bases agree with TRBD2. CDR1 SGHRS and CDR2 YFSETQ come from the germline V gene. The V gene end was trimmed by 3 bases and the J gene end by 3 bases; junction bases not matched to a gene: 4. The CDR3 sequence is 14 residues long.

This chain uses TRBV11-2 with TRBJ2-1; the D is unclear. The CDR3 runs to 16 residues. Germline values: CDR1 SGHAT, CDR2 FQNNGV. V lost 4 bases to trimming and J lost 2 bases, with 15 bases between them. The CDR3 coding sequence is TGTGCCAGCAGCTCTTTCGTTAAAGGTCCCTACAATGAGCAGTTCTTC. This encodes CASSSFVKGPYNEQFF. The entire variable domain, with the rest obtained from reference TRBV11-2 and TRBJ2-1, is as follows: EAGVAQSPRYKIIEKRQSVAFWCNPISGHATLYWYQQILGQGPKLLIQFQNNGVVDDSQLPKDRFSAERLKGVDSTLKIQPAKLEDSAVYLCASSSFVKGPYNEQFFGPGTRLTVL.

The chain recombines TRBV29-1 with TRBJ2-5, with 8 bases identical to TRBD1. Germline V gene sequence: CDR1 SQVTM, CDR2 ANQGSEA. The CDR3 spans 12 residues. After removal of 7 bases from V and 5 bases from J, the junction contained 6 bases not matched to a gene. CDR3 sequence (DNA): TGCAGCGCCCGGACAGGGTGGGAGACCCAGTACTTC. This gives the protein CSARTGWETQYF.

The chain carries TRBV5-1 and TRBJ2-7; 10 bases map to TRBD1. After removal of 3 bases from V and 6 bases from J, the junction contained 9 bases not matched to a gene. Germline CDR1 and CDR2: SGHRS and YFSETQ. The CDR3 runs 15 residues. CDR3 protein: CASSSRDRGRSEQYF. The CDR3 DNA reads TGCGCCAGCAGCTCACGGGACAGGGGAAGGAGCGAGCAGTACTTC.

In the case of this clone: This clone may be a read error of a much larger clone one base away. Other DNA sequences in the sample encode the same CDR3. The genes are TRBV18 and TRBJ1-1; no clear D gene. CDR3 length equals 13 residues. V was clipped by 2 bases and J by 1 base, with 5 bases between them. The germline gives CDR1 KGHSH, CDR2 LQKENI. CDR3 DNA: TGTGCCAGCTCACCAGACAAGAACACTGAAGCTTTCTTT. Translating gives CASSPDKNTEAFF.

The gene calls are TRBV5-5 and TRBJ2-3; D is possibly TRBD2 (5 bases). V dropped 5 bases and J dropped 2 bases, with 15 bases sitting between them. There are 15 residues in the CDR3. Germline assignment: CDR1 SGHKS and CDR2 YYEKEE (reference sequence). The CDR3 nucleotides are TGTGCCAGCAGGGGAGCATCAAGGCTCACAGATACGCAGTATTTT. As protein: CASRGASRLTDTQYF.

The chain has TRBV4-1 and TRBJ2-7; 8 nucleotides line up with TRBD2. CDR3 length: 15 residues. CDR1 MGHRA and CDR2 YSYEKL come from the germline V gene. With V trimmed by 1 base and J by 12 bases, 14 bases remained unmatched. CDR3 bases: TGCGCCAGCAGCCAAGTGAGCAGCGGGGGCTCGAAGTCGTACTTC. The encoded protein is CASSQVSSGGSKSYF.